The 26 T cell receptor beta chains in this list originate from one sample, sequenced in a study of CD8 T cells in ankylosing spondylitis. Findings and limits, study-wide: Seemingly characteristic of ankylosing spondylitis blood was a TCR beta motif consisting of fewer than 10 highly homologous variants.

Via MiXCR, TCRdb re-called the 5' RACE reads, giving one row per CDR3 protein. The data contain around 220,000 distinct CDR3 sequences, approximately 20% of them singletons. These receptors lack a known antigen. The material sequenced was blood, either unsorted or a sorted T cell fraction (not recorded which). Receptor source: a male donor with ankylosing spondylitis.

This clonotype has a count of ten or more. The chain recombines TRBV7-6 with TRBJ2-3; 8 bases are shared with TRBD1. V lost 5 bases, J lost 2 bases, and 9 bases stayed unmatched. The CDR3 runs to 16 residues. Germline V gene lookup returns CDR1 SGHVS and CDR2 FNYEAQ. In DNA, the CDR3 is TGTGCCAGCAGCCACCACGGACAGGGAATCACAGATACGCAGTATTTT. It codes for CASSHHGQGITDTQYF.

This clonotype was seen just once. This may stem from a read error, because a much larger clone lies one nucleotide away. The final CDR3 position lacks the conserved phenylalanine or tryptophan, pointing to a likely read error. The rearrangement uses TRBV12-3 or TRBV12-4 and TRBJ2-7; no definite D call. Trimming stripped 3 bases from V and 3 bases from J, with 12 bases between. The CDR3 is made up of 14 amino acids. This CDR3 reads CASSFGSGGYEQYL. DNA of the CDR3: TGTGCCAGCAGTTTTGGGTCTGGTGGCTACGAGCAGTACTTG.

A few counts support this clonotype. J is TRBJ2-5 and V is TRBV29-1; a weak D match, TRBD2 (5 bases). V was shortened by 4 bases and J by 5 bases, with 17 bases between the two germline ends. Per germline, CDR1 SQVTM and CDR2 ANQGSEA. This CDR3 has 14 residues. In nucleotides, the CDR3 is TGCAGCGTTGCCCCTCTTACTAGATCGGAGACCCAGTACTTC. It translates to CSVAPLTRSETQYF.

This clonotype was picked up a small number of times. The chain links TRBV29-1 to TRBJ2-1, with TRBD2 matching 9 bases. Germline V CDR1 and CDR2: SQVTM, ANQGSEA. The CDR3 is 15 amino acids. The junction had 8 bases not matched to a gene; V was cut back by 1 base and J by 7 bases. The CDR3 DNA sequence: TGCAGCGTTGAAGGGGGCGGGAGGGCCCGGAATGAGCAGTTCTTC. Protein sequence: CSVEGGGRARNEQFF.

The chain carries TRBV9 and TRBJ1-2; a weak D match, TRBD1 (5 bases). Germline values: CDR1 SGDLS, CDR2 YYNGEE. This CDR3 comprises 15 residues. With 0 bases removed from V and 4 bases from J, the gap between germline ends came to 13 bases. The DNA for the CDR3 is TGTGCCAGCAGCGTAGATGATGCAGGGCCCTATGGCTACACCTTC. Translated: CASSVDDAGPYGYTF.

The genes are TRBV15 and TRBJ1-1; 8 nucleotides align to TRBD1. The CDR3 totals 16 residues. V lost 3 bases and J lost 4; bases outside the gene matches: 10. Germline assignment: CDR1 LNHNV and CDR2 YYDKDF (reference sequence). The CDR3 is CATSRVPGQGTTEAFF. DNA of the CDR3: TGTGCCACCAGCAGGGTCCCAGGACAGGGAACCACTGAAGCTTTCTTT.

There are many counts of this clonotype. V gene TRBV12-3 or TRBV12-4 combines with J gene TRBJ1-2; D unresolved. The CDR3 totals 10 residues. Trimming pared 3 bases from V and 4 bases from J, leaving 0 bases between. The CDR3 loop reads CASSFYGYTF. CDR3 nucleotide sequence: TGTGCCAGCAGTTTCTATGGCTACACCTTC.

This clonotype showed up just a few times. CDR3 residues: CASSQMGGQPQHF. The CDR3 nucleotides are TGCGCCAGCAGCCAAATGGGGGGGCAGCCCCAGCATTTT. The V and J genes are TRBV4-1 and TRBJ1-5, with a weak D call TRBD1 (5 bases). This CDR3 spans 13 amino acids. Deletions cut 2 bases from V and 7 bases from J, with 9 bases between. The germline V gene encodes CDR1 MGHRA and CDR2 YSYEKL.

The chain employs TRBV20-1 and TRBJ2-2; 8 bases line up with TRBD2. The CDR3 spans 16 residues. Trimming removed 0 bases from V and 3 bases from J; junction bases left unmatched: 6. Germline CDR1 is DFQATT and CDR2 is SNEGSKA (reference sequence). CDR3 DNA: TGCAGTGCTAGAGATGGGGAGCGGGAGTACACCGGGGAGCTGTTTTTT. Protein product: CSARDGEREYTGELFF.

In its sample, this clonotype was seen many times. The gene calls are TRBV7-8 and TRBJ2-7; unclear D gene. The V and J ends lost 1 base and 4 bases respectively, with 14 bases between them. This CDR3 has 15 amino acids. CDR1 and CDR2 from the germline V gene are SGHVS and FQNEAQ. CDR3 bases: TGTGCCAGCAGCTTAGGCTACGGACGTTCTTACGAGCAGTACTTC. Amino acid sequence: CASSLGYGRSYEQYF.

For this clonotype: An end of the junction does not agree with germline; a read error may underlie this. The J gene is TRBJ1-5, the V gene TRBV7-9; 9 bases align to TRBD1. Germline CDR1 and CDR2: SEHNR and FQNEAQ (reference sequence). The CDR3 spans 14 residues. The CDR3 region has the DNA TGTGCCTGCAGCTCCACAGGGGGCCTTCAGCCCCAGCATTTT. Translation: CACSSTGGLQPQHF.

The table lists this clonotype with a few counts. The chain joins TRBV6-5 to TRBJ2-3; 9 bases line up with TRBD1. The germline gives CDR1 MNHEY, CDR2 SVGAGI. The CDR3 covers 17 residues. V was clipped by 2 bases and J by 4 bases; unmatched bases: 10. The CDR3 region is CASSYDVSGQGSDTQYF. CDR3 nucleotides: TGTGCCAGCAGTTACGACGTCTCGGGACAGGGTTCAGATACGCAGTATTTT.

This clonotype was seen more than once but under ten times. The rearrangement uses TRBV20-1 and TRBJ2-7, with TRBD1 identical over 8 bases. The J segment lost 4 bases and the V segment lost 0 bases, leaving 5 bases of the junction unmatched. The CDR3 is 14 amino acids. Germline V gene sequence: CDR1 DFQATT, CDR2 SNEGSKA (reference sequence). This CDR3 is CSARDDRGGYEQYF. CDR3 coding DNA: TGCAGTGCTAGAGATGACAGGGGAGGTTACGAGCAGTACTTC.

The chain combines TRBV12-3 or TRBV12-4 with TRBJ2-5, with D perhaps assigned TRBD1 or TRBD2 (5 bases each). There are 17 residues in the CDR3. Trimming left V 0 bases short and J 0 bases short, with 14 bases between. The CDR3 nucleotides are TGTGCCAGCAGTTTAGCTGAACGGGACCTGTACCAAGAGACCCAGTACTTC. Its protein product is CASSLAERDLYQETQYF.

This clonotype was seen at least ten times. The CDR3 region is CASSQGTDQFF. The CDR3, as DNA: TGCGCCAGCAGCCAAGGGACAGACCAGTTCTTC. This chain links TRBV4-3 with TRBJ2-1, with a weak D call TRBD1 (6 bases). There are 11 residues in the CDR3. Germline V CDR1 and CDR2: LGHNA, YSLEER. Trimming left V 1 base short and J 13 bases short, with 8 bases between.

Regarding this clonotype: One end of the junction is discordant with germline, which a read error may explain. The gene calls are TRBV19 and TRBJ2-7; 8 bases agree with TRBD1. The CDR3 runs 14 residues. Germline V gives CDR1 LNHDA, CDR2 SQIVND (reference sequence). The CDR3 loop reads CASSKTGATYEQYF. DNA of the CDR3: TGTGCCAGTAGTAAGACAGGGGCTACCTACGAGCAGTATTTC.

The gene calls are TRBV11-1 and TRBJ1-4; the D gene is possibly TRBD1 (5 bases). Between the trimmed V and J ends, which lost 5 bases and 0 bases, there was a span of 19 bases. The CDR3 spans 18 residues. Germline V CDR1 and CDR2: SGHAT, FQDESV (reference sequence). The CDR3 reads CASSPDPDTYATNEKLFF. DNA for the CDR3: TGTGCCAGCAGCCCAGACCCGGACACCTACGCAACTAATGAAAAACTGTTTTTT.

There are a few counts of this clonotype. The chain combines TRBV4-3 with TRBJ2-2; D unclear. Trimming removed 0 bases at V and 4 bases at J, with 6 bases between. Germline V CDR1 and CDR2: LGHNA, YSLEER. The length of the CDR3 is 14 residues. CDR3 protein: CASSQDRPTGELFF. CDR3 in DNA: TGCGCCAGCAGCCAAGATCGACCCACCGGGGAGCTGTTTTTT.

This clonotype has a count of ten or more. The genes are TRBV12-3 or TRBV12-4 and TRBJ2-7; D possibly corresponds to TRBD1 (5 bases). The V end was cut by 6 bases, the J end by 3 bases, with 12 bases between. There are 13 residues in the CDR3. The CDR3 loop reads CASSPSDNYEQYF. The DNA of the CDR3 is TGTGCCAGCAGCCCCTCGGACAACTACGAGCAGTACTTC.

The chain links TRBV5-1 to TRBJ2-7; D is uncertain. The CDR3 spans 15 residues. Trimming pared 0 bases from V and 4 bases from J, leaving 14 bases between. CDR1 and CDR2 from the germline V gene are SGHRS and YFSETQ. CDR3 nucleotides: TGCGCCAGCAGCTTGGATGGGGATGGAGTTTACGAGCAGTACTTC. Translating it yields CASSLDGDGVYEQYF.

DNA of the CDR3: TGTGCCAGCAGCCCTGGGGGGGCCGGGTACAATGAGCAGTTCTTC. Translation: CASSPGGAGYNEQFF. V usage is TRBV5-6 and J usage is TRBJ2-1, with D possibly TRBD2 on 7 matching bases. V dropped 4 bases and J dropped 4 bases, with 15 bases sitting between them. Germline CDR1 is SGHDT and CDR2 is YYEEEE. The CDR3 is 15 amino acids. Looking up the rest from reference TRBV5-6 and TRBJ2-1 gives the full variable domain: DAGVTQSPTHLIKTRGQQVTLRCSPKSGHDTVSWYQQALGQGPQFIFQYYEEEERQRGNFPDRFSGHQFPNYSSELNVNALLLGDSALYLCASSPGGAGYNEQFFGPGTRLTVL.

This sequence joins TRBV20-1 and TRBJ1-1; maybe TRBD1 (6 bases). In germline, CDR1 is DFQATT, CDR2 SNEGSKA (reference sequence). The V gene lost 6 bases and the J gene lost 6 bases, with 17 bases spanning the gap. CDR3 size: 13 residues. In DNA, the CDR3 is TGCAGTGCCGGAGGCGGGGGCTTGCCTGAAGCTTTCTTT. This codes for CSAGGGGLPEAFF.

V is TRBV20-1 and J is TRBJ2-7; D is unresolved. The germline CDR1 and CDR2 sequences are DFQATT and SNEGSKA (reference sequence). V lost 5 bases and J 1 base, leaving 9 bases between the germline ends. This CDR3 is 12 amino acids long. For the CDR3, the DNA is TGCAGTGCTGAGGACGGATCCTACGAGCAGTACTTC. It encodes CSAEDGSYEQYF.

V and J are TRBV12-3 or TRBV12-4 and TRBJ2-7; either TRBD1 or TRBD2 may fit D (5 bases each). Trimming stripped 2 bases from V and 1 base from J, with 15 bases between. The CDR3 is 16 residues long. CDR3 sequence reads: CASSLWSGTLSYEQYF. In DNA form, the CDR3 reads TGTGCCAGCAGTTTATGGTCGGGGACCCTATCCTACGAGCAGTACTTC.

The CDR3 bases are TGTGCCAGCAGTTTGGATGGGGGTTTCTACGAGCAGTACTTC. Its translation: CASSLDGGFYEQYF. The V and J genes are TRBV27 and TRBJ2-7; D is perhaps TRBD1 or TRBD2 (5 bases each). CDR3 length: 14 residues. The V gene lost 3 bases and the J gene lost 3 bases, with 12 bases spanning the gap. Germline-derived CDR1 and CDR2 are MNHEY and SMNVEV (reference sequence).

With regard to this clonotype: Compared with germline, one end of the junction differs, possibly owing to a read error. The DNA for the CDR3 is TGTGCCGCCCAAGAGGGGACAGGGGATCCCACTGAAGCTTACTTT. This encodes CAAQEGTGDPTEAYF. This chain uses TRBV6-1 with TRBJ1-1; 10 bases fit TRBD1. The CDR3 is 15 amino acids. The germline CDR1 and CDR2 sequences are MNHNS and SASEGT.